Reported below is one TCR beta chain. Its antigen is unknown. No base qualities exist here, and no much larger clone lies one base off it. Whole blood was collected in K2EDTA tubes by collaborating institutions according to the institutions' own protocols. For TCRbeta analysis, collaborators shipped samples as frozen whole blood, isolated PBMCs, or DNA extracted from either of those sample types. The record originates from a study of blood T cell repertoires in COVID-19 (dated by TCRdb to about 2020). Some background on the complete study: Samples from collaborators originated in the United States, Italy and Spain and spanned both the acute and convalescent phases of COVID-19. The sample metadata nearly always contained a de-identified subject ID, COVID-19 status, age in years and sex. Where available, HLA class I and class II types were obtained from metadata supplied by the sample provider rather than from assay-based typing. Samples came from the ongoing ImmuneRACE study (first 160 participants) plus 1,254 subjects from 6 global collaborators. Deeply sampled blood TCRbeta repertoires from subjects exposed to, actively infected with, or recovered from COVID-19 were included in the dataset. The material from the prospective study consisted of cDNA or gDNA derived from T cells, B-cell-depleted T cells, or PBMCs. The repertoires were released in a freely available public database intended as a resource for research on the immune response to SARS-CoV-2. What the research found in general, with its limitations: How much clinical and demographic metadata was included differed by source and by participant, and the metadata was provided uncurated.

TCRbeta CDR3 regions were amplified from genomic DNA using the immunoSEQ Assay, a bias-controlled multiplex PCR. The paper's data handling went like this. The number of nucleated cells in each sample was estimated by amplification of reference gene primers within the assay. To quantify the absolute abundance of each unique TCRbeta CDR3 rearrangement, sequence reads were collapsed and filtered. For each sample, productive Simpson clonality was calculated as the square root of Simpson's diversity index over productive rearrangements. Not all clones reach the TCRdb copy of this immuneACCESS table, which keeps in-frame sequences only. Checked studies attribute under half of the gap to unresolved V genes and leave the rest unexplained. For V, J and clone size, that table is used; D and trimming come from the DNA. A total of under 140,000 clones appear in this sample, just over 75% of them only once. The ten top clones hold 3% to 4% of the sample.

CDR1 and CDR2 (MNHNS, SASEGT) derive from the germline V gene. The cysteine opens and the phenylalanine closes a CDR3 of 13 amino acids. Only CDR3 DNA is held: 39 bases, read in frame from base 1. The junction carries 7 bases between V and J, which are trimmed by 3 bases and 4 bases respectively. Input material: peripheral blood. The V gene is TRBV6-1 and the J gene is TRBJ1-5, with a tentative D gene TRBD1 over 5 matching bases. The TCR comes from a woman older than 75 with acute or convalescent COVID-19. The CDR3 amino acid sequence is: CASSDRQNQPQHF. The DNA sequence is TGTGCCAGCAGTGACCGACAGAATCAGCCCCAGCATTTT.